This T cell receptor (beta chain) stems from a study of blood T cell repertoires in COVID-19. V was shortened by 1 base and J by 1 base, with 11 bases between the two germline ends. The CDR3 extends over 16 amino acids. CDR1 and CDR2 from the germline V gene are MNHEY and SMNVEV (reference sequence). Measured with immunoSEQ multiplex PCR; TCRdb has only the in-frame clones, and not every one. Of 200,000 or so clones listed, roughly nine tenths are singletons. Specimen: peripheral blood. The chain uses TRBV27 and TRBJ2-1; weak D call: TRBD2 (6 bases). The TCR sequence derives from a man aged 70 or older with active or convalescent COVID-19. The CDR3 region has the DNA TGTGCCAGCAGTTTATTTGGGGGGATTTCCTACAATGAGCAGTTCTTC. It translates to CASSLFGGISYNEQFF.